This TCR beta chain is drawn from a study of beta chain features in type 1 diabetes. For this clone: Antigen specificity is unknown.

Study-level points and caveats: Type 1 diabetes patients showed a moderate but significant shortening of TCRB CDR3s in all four CD4+ subsets.

Sequenced material consisted of expressed TCRB transcripts (all of the isolated RNA was reverse transcribed). There were 3 million to 4 million reads on average in the naive, central memory and regulatory T cell samples. The protocol was immunoSEQ multiplex PCR, while the TCRdb copy is restricted to in-frame clones and leaves out a portion. The sample shows some 220,000 clones, 11% of them seen only once. The ends were cut back, 4 bases at V and 7 bases at J, with 18 bases in the middle. This CDR3 spans 15 amino acids. CDR1 and CDR2 from the germline V gene are SGHDT and YYEEEE. Each donor gave one heparinised blood draw averaging about 110 mL. CD4+ cells of the naive, central memory, regulatory and stem cell-like memory types were sorted via CD45RO/CCR7/CD25/CD127/CD95/CD27.

V and J are TRBV5-6 and TRBJ2-1, with D tentatively TRBD2 (5 bases). The sequenced sample consisted of central memory CD4+ T cells from blood. The receptor was isolated from a man younger than 30 in good health. CDR3 region: CASSPGIAVGNEQFF. The CDR3 nucleotides are TGTGCCAGCAGCCCCGGGATCGCTGTAGGGAATGAGCAGTTCTTC.